This T cell receptor (beta chain) was found in a study of blood T cell repertoires in COVID-19. Study background: From T cells, B-cell-depleted T cells, or PBMCs came the material, which was cDNA or gDNA.

TCRdb's table, derived via immunoSEQ multiplex PCR, lists solely in-frame clones and lacks some. The repertoire holds roughly 120,000 clones, about 90% seen once, with roughly 8.2% in the top ten. This CDR3 spans 17 amino acids. The germline V and J ends were trimmed by 1 base and 0 bases, with 16 bases remaining between them. Germline V gives CDR1 SGHNT, CDR2 YENEEA. This receptor was obtained from a human donor in a cohort sampled during active COVID-19. V gene TRBV11-3 combines with J gene TRBJ2-7; a weak D match, TRBD1 (5 bases). Material: peripheral blood. This CDR3 is CASSLGRGKYSSYEQYF. The CDR3 DNA is TGTGCCAGCAGCTTAGGTAGGGGCAAGTACAGCTCCTACGAGCAGTACTTC. The full variable domain, rest sourced from reference TRBV11-3 and TRBJ2-7, is EAGVVQSPRYKIIEKKQPVAFWCNPISGHNTLYWYLQNLGQGPELLIRYENEEAVDDSQLPKDRFSAERLKGVDSTLKIQPAELGDSAVYLCASSLGRGKYSSYEQYFGPGTRLTVT.